This T cell receptor (beta chain) derives from a study of blood T cells in healthy people across ages. Findings and limits, study-wide: Donors of long life had a larger count of naive CD4+ cells and greater diversity than aged donors. Changes in expanded clonotypes were possibly confounded, as the CMV status of donors was unknown.

With a J-beta primer mix and a sample-barcoded 5' primer, a second PCR ran about 7 to 12 cycles. TCRdb itself ran the 5' RACE reads through MiXCR, one entry per CDR3 protein. The sample includes some 710,000 distinct CDR3 sequences, about 20% seen only once; the top ten take around 22%. This clonotype was detected only a few times. Its antigen is currently unknown. PBMCs, at least 7 million per sample, were isolated. Germline-derived CDR1 and CDR2 are MDHEN and SYDVKM. V gave up 2 bases and J gave up 5 bases, with 18 bases separating them. This CDR3 has 16 residues. This sequence originates from a man in his 70s in good health. The specimen was blood. V gene TRBV28 combines with J gene TRBJ2-5, with a weak D call TRBD1 (5 bases). CDR3 in DNA: TGTGCCAGCAGTTTAGGATCAGGGCTTGGTTTGGAGACCCAGTACTTC. It codes for CASSLGSGLGLETQYF.